This T cell receptor (beta chain) stems from a study of cytotoxic CD8 clonotypes in ibrutinib-treated CLL. This clone occurred once. The V segment lost 4 bases and the J segment 2 bases; nucleotides outside the gene matches: 5. The CDR3 sequence is 15 residues long. Germline V lookup: CDR1 KGHSH, CDR2 LQKENI. Profiling relied on immunoSEQ multiplex PCR, and the TCRdb table lists in-frame clones only, not all of them. Among some 290,000 clones listed, roughly 79% were seen once. The source material was PBMCs, sampled before ibrutinib treatment. The sequence derives from a human donor with chronic lymphocytic leukemia. V gene TRBV18 combines with J gene TRBJ1-1; 9 nucleotides line up with TRBD1. CDR3 sequence reads: CASSLTTGGNTEAFF. CDR3 in DNA: TGTGCCAGCTCACTAACGACAGGGGGAAACACTGAAGCTTTCTTT.